The clone carrying this T cell receptor beta chain was counted once. Per germline, CDR1 SGHNT and CDR2 YYREEE (reference sequence). This CDR3 region has 17 residues. V shed 4 bases and J shed 3 bases, with 23 bases lying between them. This specimen belongs to a study of technical replicates of blood from several donors. Sequencing used immunoSEQ multiplex PCR; TCRdb keeps in-frame clones, though not all of them. The top ten clones hold just under 0.25% of a sample with tens of thousands of clones, 91% of them seen once. The chain carries TRBV5-4 and TRBJ2-7; a possible D gene is TRBD1 (7 bases). Material: T cells isolated from PBMCs. The receptor was isolated from a human donor in good health. CDR3 region: CASSLGGGTATLYEQYF. CDR3 nucleotides: TGTGCCAGCAGCCTCGGTGGGGGGACAGCGACCCTCTACGAGCAGTACTTC.